This entry lists 32 T cell receptor beta chains sequenced from one sample in a study of blood T cell repertoires in COVID-19. The method was immunoSEQ multiplex PCR; TCRdb's version includes in-frame clones alone and lacks a portion of them. The sample consists of approximately 76,000 clones, more than 80% of them appearing once. Sequenced material: peripheral blood. The receptor set was obtained from a woman older than 75 with active or convalescent COVID-19.

The gene calls are TRBV27 and TRBJ1-1, with 7 bases lining up with TRBD1. The CDR3 has 14 amino acids. In germline, CDR1 is MNHEY, CDR2 SMNVEV (reference sequence). Losses at the gene ends were 4 bases for V and 0 bases for J; bases not matched to a gene: 2. CDR3 region: CASSWGQMNTEAFF. Written as DNA, the CDR3 is TGTGCCAGCAGTTGGGGACAGATGAACACTGAAGCTTTCTTT.

This chain links TRBV4-1 with TRBJ2-3; 9 nucleotides agree with TRBD1. The CDR3 totals 17 residues. The germline V gene has CDR1 MGHRA and CDR2 YSYEKL. The ends lost 2 bases at V and 0 bases at J; junction bases unmatched: 6. CDR3 DNA: TGCGCCAGCAGCCAACAAAGTGGACAGGGGAGCACAGATACGCAGTATTTT. Translation: CASSQQSGQGSTDTQYF.

The chain combines TRBV27 with TRBJ1-6, with D unclear. V lost 8 bases to trimming and J lost 8 bases, with 10 bases between them. The CDR3 covers 12 residues. Germline CDR1 is MNHEY and CDR2 is SMNVEV (reference sequence). The CDR3 DNA is TGTGCCAGCTCCTTTCGGGATTCACCCCTCCACTTT. Residues: CASSFRDSPLHF.

This chain uses TRBV6-5 with TRBJ2-7, with 8 bases aligning to TRBD1. This CDR3 has 14 residues. V trimming: 5 bases; J trimming: 4 bases; junction bases outside the gene matches: 7. Germline V gene lookup returns CDR1 MNHEY and CDR2 SVGAGI. CDR3 in DNA: TGTGCCAGCAGTCTCCGGACAGGGCAGTACGAGCAGTACTTC. It encodes CASSLRTGQYEQYF.

The chain links TRBV5-6 to TRBJ1-5; D is perhaps TRBD1 (6 bases). Looked up from germline, CDR1 is SGHDT and CDR2 is YYEEEE. This CDR3 has 14 residues. Trimming shortened V by 2 bases and J by 4 bases, and 10 bases separated the two germline ends. The CDR3 DNA reads TGTGCCAGCAGCTTATGGGGGCTGAATCAGCCCCAGCATTTT. It is translated as CASSLWGLNQPQHF.

This sequence joins TRBV25-1 and TRBJ2-5; D is unresolved. The CDR3 spans 13 residues. Per germline, CDR1 MGHDK and CDR2 SYGVNS. Trimming left V 1 base short and J 5 bases short, with 8 bases between. CDR3 DNA sequence: TGTGCCAGCAGTGAATGGGCCAGGGAGACCCAGTACTTC. Amino acids: CASSEWARETQYF.

The chain recombines TRBV9 with TRBJ2-7; 8 nucleotides align to TRBD1. Germline CDR1 SGDLS, CDR2 YYNGEE. This CDR3 has 16 residues. V dropped 1 base and J dropped 4; count of bases not matched to a gene: 10. As DNA, the CDR3 is TGTGCCAGCAGCGTAAGCGGGCAGGGGGCAAATTACGAGCAGTACTTC. As protein: CASSVSGQGANYEQYF.

The rearrangement joins TRBV5-8 to TRBJ1-5; D is uncertain. Germline V gene sequence: CDR1 SGHTS, CDR2 YDEGEE. The CDR3 consists of 15 residues. V lost 4 bases to trimming and J lost 0 bases, with 11 bases between them. In DNA, the CDR3 is TGTGCCAGCAGCGTGGGCCACTATAGCAATCAGCCCCAGCATTTT. Protein sequence: CASSVGHYSNQPQHF. Variable domain in full (rest from reference TRBV5-8 and TRBJ1-5): EAGVTQSPTHLIKTRGQQATLRCSPISGHTSVYWYQQALGLGLQFLLWYDEGEERNRGNFPPRFSGRQFPNYSSELNVNALELEDSALYLCASSVGHYSNQPQHFGDGTRLSIL.

The count of this clone is one. The chain links TRBV6-1 to TRBJ2-1; 8 bases line up with TRBD2. Germline V gives CDR1 MNHNS, CDR2 SASEGT. The CDR3 loop spans 17 amino acids. V lost 4 bases and J lost 1; bases outside the gene matches: 9. CDR3 sequence (DNA): TGTGCCAGCAGTGGACGATCAACGGGGGGGTCCTACAATGAGCAGTTCTTC. Translation gives CASSGRSTGGSYNEQFF.

This rearrangement joins TRBV9 to TRBJ1-2, with no clear D. The germline CDR1 and CDR2 sequences are SGDLS and YYNGEE. Trimming took off 0 bases at V and 8 bases at J, with 8 bases between the two ends. CDR3 size: 12 residues. CDR3 in DNA: TGTGCCAGCAGCGTAGCAGGTGGGGGCTACACCTTC. It encodes CASSVAGGGYTF.

This chain uses TRBV6-1 with TRBJ2-3, with 9 bases fitting TRBD1. Looked up from germline, CDR1 is MNHNS and CDR2 is SASEGT. The V and J ends lost 6 bases and 5 bases, in that order; junction bases with no gene match: 6. This CDR3 spans 14 amino acids. As DNA, the CDR3 is TGTGCCAGCAGCCGGACAGGGGAAGTAGATACGCAGTATTTT. Amino acids: CASSRTGEVDTQYF.

The chain couples TRBV28 to TRBJ1-6; a possible D gene is TRBD1 (5 bases). The germline V gene has CDR1 MDHEN and CDR2 SYDVKM. Between the trimmed V and J ends, which lost 3 bases and 9 bases, there was a span of 12 bases. CDR3 length: 14 residues. The CDR3 here is CASSLGQGFSPLHF. Here the CDR3 DNA reads TGTGCCAGCAGTTTGGGGCAGGGTTTTTCACCCCTCCACTTT.

The CDR3 DNA reads as TGTGCCAGCAGCTTGGAGCGTGTAGGGGGTGAGCAGTTCTTC. Protein: CASSLERVGGEQFF. This chain uses TRBV5-8 with TRBJ2-1; a weak D match, TRBD1 (6 bases). This CDR3 spans 14 amino acids. V gave up 0 bases and J gave up 9 bases, with 13 bases separating them. The germline gives CDR1 SGHTS, CDR2 YDEGEE.

In this sample, this clone turned up once. In DNA form, the CDR3 reads TGTGCCAGCAGTCGGGCGGGGTTGAACACTGAAGCTTTCTTT. Its translation: CASSRAGLNTEAFF. V usage is TRBV7-9 and J usage is TRBJ1-1, with D unresolved. Trimming stripped 6 bases from V and 0 bases from J, with 11 bases between. This CDR3 is 14 amino acids long. Per the germline V gene, CDR1 is SEHNR and CDR2 is FQNEAQ (reference sequence).

The genes are TRBV19 and TRBJ1-1, with D possibly TRBD1 on 5 matching bases. With 7 bases removed from V and 0 bases from J, the gap between germline ends came to 9 bases. Germline V lookup: CDR1 LNHDA, CDR2 SQIVND (reference sequence). The CDR3 consists of 13 residues. CDR3 bases: TGTGCCAGTATGGGGACTTTGAACACTGAAGCTTTCTTT. Its translation: CASMGTLNTEAFF.

The chain has TRBV6-5 and TRBJ1-1, with TRBD1 matching 7 bases. The J segment lost 6 bases and the V segment lost 6 bases, leaving 7 bases of the junction unmatched. CDR3 length: 13 amino acids. The germline gives CDR1 MNHEY, CDR2 SVGAGI. The DNA for the CDR3 is TGTGCCAGCAGCCTGGACAGGCATGCTGAAGCTTTCTTT. This encodes CASSLDRHAEAFF.

The chain uses TRBV7-2 and TRBJ1-2; 9 nucleotides agree with TRBD1. Trimming cost V 2 bases and J 4 bases; bases outside gene matches: 5. The CDR3 covers 15 residues. The germline CDR1 and CDR2 sequences are SGHTA and FQGNSA. CDR3 DNA: TGTGCCAGCAGCTTAAGGACAGGGGAGGGCTATGGCTACACCTTC. Its protein product is CASSLRTGEGYGYTF.

J is TRBJ2-3 and V is TRBV18; 11 bases are a match to TRBD2. The CDR3 loop spans 20 amino acids. Germline-derived CDR1 and CDR2 are KGHSH and LQKENI. V was clipped by 2 bases and J by 8 bases; unmatched bases: 21. CDR3 in DNA: TGTGCCAGCTCACCAAACCGCCCTAGCGGGGGGTTTATTGACATCGGTACGCAGTATTTT. Translating gives CASSPNRPSGGFIDIGTQYF.

The J gene is TRBJ1-4, the V gene TRBV2; 7 bases are a match to TRBD1. The V and J ends lost 5 bases and 0 bases, in that order; junction bases with no gene match: 3. In germline, CDR1 is SNHLY, CDR2 FYNNEI. This CDR3 comprises 15 residues. The CDR3 here is CASSPRGPTNEKLFF. CDR3 DNA: TGTGCCAGCAGTCCAAGGGGGCCAACTAATGAAAAACTGTTTTTT.

The genes are TRBV4-3 and TRBJ2-6; 11 nucleotides line up with TRBD1. This CDR3 has 18 amino acids. Looked up from germline, CDR1 is LGHNA and CDR2 is YSLEER. V lost 5 bases and J lost 4; bases outside the gene matches: 10. CDR3 in amino acids: CASSARTGGSLGANVLTF. CDR3 nucleotide sequence: TGCGCCAGCAGCGCCCGGACAGGGGGCTCTTTGGGGGCCAACGTCCTGACTTTC.

The V gene is TRBV2, the J gene TRBJ1-6; D unresolved. The CDR3 runs 15 residues. Germline CDR1 and CDR2: SNHLY and FYNNEI. The V end lost 0 bases, the J end lost 8 bases, and 11 bases lay between the germline ends. CDR3: CASSEAHGSYSPLHF. DNA for the CDR3: TGTGCCAGCAGTGAAGCGCACGGGTCGTATTCACCCCTCCACTTT.

The sample holds one count of this clone. The chain recombines TRBV7-3 with TRBJ2-1; 12 bases are a match to TRBD2. In germline, CDR1 is SGHTA, CDR2 FQGTGA. The V segment lost 5 bases and the J segment 9 bases; nucleotides outside the gene matches: 8. This CDR3 is built from 15 residues. The CDR3 reads CASSPSTSGGSEQFF. The CDR3 DNA is TGTGCCAGCAGCCCATCGACTAGCGGGGGATCTGAGCAGTTCTTC. Combining the CDR3 with reference TRBV7-3 and TRBJ2-1 gives the whole variable domain GAGVSQTPSNKVTEKGKYVELRCDPISGHTALYWYRQSLGQGPEFLIYFQGTGAADDSGLPNDRFFAVRPEGSVSTLKIQRTERGDSAVYLCASSPSTSGGSEQFFGPGTRLTVL.

The chain recombines TRBV6-5 with TRBJ1-1; 8 bases map to TRBD1. The CDR3 is made up of 15 amino acids. Germline V gene lookup returns CDR1 MNHEY and CDR2 SVGAGI. The junction had 8 bases not matched to a gene; V was cut back by 7 bases and J by 1 base. The CDR3 region is CASKLNRGANTEAFF. The CDR3 coding sequence is TGTGCCAGCAAGCTAAACAGGGGGGCGAACACTGAAGCTTTCTTT.

The CDR3 bases are TGTGCCAGCAGCTTGCACGAGATCACTGAAGCTTTCTTT. It specifies CASSLHEITEAFF. The J gene is TRBJ1-1, the V gene TRBV7-9; D is ambiguous. Trimming pared 3 bases from V and 4 bases from J, leaving 9 bases between. Looked up from germline, CDR1 is SEHNR and CDR2 is FQNEAQ (reference sequence). The length of the CDR3 is 13 residues.

This chain joins TRBV29-1 and TRBJ1-4; no definite D call. Trimming pared 4 bases from V and 3 bases from J, leaving 9 bases between. CDR3 length equals 13 residues. Germline CDR1 and CDR2: SQVTM and ANQGSEA. This CDR3 reads CSVGAGPNEKLFF. CDR3 bases: TGCAGCGTTGGGGCGGGCCCTAATGAAAAACTGTTTTTT.

V is TRBV30 and J is TRBJ1-5; D remains unclear. The CDR3 has 14 amino acids. The germline V gene has CDR1 GTSNPN and CDR2 SVGIG (reference sequence). Between the trimmed V and J ends, which lost 1 base and 3 bases, there was a span of 10 bases. This CDR3 is CAWSGPGNNQPQHF. CDR3 in DNA: TGTGCCTGGAGTGGACCCGGGAACAATCAGCCCCAGCATTTT.

This clone came up a few times. V gene TRBV6-6 combines with J gene TRBJ2-1; 9 bases map to TRBD2. This CDR3 has 19 amino acids. The germline V gene encodes CDR1 MNHNY and CDR2 SVGAGI (reference sequence). J lost 5 bases, V lost 5 bases, and 19 bases had no gene match. CDR3 residues: CASSHRGTSFISRNNEQFF. The CDR3 nucleotides are TGTGCCAGCAGTCATCGGGGGACTAGCTTTATTTCAAGGAACAATGAGCAGTTCTTC.

This CDR3 reads CASSPPGLARTYEQYF. Written as DNA, the CDR3 is TGTGCCAGCAGCCCGCCGGGACTAGCGCGAACCTACGAGCAGTACTTC. The J gene is TRBJ2-7, the V gene TRBV13; TRBD2 matches at 10 bases. There are 16 residues in the CDR3. The V segment lost 5 bases and the J segment 2 bases; nucleotides outside the gene matches: 9. Germline V gene lookup returns CDR1 PRHDT and CDR2 FYEKMQ (reference sequence).

The V call is TRBV19, the J call TRBJ2-7; possibly TRBD2 for D (5 bases). V lost 5 bases and J lost 4, with 15 bases in between. The CDR3 loop spans 14 amino acids. CDR1 is LNHDA, CDR2 SQIVND, per germline (reference sequence). In DNA, the CDR3 is TGTGCCAGTAGTTTACGGACTGATCGGTACGAGCAGTACTTC. It encodes CASSLRTDRYEQYF.

The CDR3 sequence is CASSQWDSRTTSGNTIYF. In nucleotides, the CDR3 is TGCGCCAGCAGCCAATGGGACAGCCGAACAACCTCTGGAAACACCATATATTTT. This chain joins TRBV4-3 and TRBJ1-3, with 7 bases aligning to TRBD1. This CDR3 region has 18 residues. With V trimmed by 2 bases and J by 0 bases, 10 bases remained unmatched. Germline values: CDR1 LGHNA, CDR2 YSLEER.

This rearrangement joins TRBV29-1 to TRBJ1-2, with 8 nucleotides matching TRBD1. The CDR3 sequence is 15 residues long. V was clipped by 6 bases and J by 6 bases; unmatched bases: 15. Looked up from germline, CDR1 is SQVTM and CDR2 is ANQGSEA. CDR3 region: CSVGPLLTGDNGYTF. CDR3 bases: TGCAGCGTCGGGCCCCTTTTGACAGGGGATAATGGCTACACCTTC. The variable domain in full, completed from reference TRBV29-1 and TRBJ1-2, reads SAVISQKPSRDICQRGTSLTIQCQVDSQVTMMFWYRQQPGQSLTLIATANQGSEATYESGFVIDKFPISRPNLTFSTLTVSNMSPEDSSIYLCSVGPLLTGDNGYTFGSGTRLTVV.

There are a few counts of this clone. V usage is TRBV5-6 and J usage is TRBJ1-1; D not resolved. The V gene lost 0 bases and the J gene lost 4 bases, with 7 bases spanning the gap. The CDR3 spans 13 residues. Per germline, CDR1 SGHDT and CDR2 YYEEEE. The DNA of the CDR3 is TGTGCCAGCAGCTTGGAAGAGGCCACTGAAGCTTTCTTT. It codes for CASSLEEATEAFF.